This TCR beta chain appears in the sequencing data of a study of Ad26.COV2.S vaccination and SARS-CoV-2 variants. In the study overall: Participants got Ad26.COV2.S intramuscularly, once or twice 56 days apart.

Profiled with immunoSEQ multiplex PCR; TCRdb holds only in-frame clones, not every one. The data hold 380,000 or so clones, with under 90% observed a single time. In regard to this clone: The antigen remains undetermined.

Overall study results and limits: Placebo recipients showed lower spike-specific TCR breadth than vaccinees.

V was pared by 6 bases and J by 0 bases, with 15 bases between. This CDR3 is 16 amino acids long. Germline V gene sequence: CDR1 MDHEN, CDR2 SYDVKM. Described treatment: 15 to 20 received Ad26.COV2.S at low or high dose, single or two shots; roughly 5 received placebo; per-sample allocation not given. The samples were gathered on day 63 after the first injection of vaccine or placebo. An Ad26 vector expressing Wuhan-strain SARS-CoV-2 spike constituted the vaccine. This receptor was identified in a person between 18 and 59 years old who received the Ad26.COV2.S COVID-19 vaccine or a placebo. The chain joins TRBV28 to TRBJ1-3; D is possibly TRBD1 (5 bases). This specimen consisted of peripheral blood, obtained in a trial of Ad26.COV2.S vaccine versus placebo. CDR3 in amino acids: CASSPAWGSSGNTIYF. DNA of the CDR3: TGTGCCAGCAGCCCCGCCTGGGGGAGCTCTGGAAACACCATATATTTT.